The present TCR beta chain was sequenced within a study of resident and recirculating memory T cells in vitiligo. As for the study in general: Epidermis came from shave biopsies of lesional and nonlesional sites, plus PBMCs. Study conclusions and caveats: No unique dominant TCR clone was found in vitiligo lesions. Sequences differed between biopsy sites and patients, suggesting private specificity.

V was trimmed by 0 bases and J by 0 bases, leaving 6 bases between them. Germline CDR1 is SGDLS and CDR2 is YYNGEE. The CDR3 totals 14 residues. As to this clone: Its antigen is currently unknown. This sample includes further DNA sequences coding for the same CDR3.

Generated by immunoSEQ multiplex PCR, the TCRdb table keeps only in-frame clones and is missing some. The sample gives more than 65,000 clones, roughly 92% of which show up once; around 4.6% is in the top ten. The sequencing input was blood. V and J are TRBV9 and TRBJ1-1, with TRBD1 as a possible D gene (5 bases). The receptor's source is a male donor with vitiligo. This chain's CDR3 is CASSVGQLNTEAFF. In DNA, the CDR3 is TGTGCCAGCAGCGTAGGACAGTTGAACACTGAAGCTTTCTTT.